These 32 T cell receptor beta chains were all obtained from the same sample, sequenced in a study of graft-versus-host responses after intestinal transplantation. Assay used: immunoSEQ multiplex PCR; TCRdb lists only in-frame clones, some missing. The profile shows approximately 100,000 clones, around 86% of them singletons. The specimen comprised PBMCs, sampled 255 days after intestinal transplant. These receptors all come from a human patient who received an intestinal transplant, so some T cells may come from the graft donor.

The chain recombines TRBV4-1 with TRBJ2-1, with 12 positions matching TRBD1. CDR1 and CDR2 from the germline V gene are MGHRA and YSYEKL. The V and J ends lost 2 bases and 7 bases, in that order; junction bases with no gene match: 18. The CDR3 has 20 residues. CDR3 DNA: TGCGCCAGCAGCCAACGTGGGGTGGGGACAGGGGGCGGATTAGAGAATGAGCAGTTCTTC. Its protein product is CASSQRGVGTGGGLENEQFF.

The chain has TRBV6-6 and TRBJ1-2; TRBD1 matches at 8 bases. This CDR3 comprises 15 residues. Germline V gene sequence: CDR1 MNHNY, CDR2 SVGAGI (reference sequence). V lost 5 bases and J lost 3; bases outside the gene matches: 8. CDR3 DNA sequence: TGTGCCAGCAGTGGCCAGGGGGCCAGGGACTATGGCTACACCTTC. This translates into CASSGQGARDYGYTF.

This clone was recorded only once. The gene calls are TRBV6-6 and TRBJ1-1, with D maybe TRBD1 (5 bases). The CDR3 loop spans 14 amino acids. Germline CDR1 MNHNY, CDR2 SVGAGI (reference sequence). V was clipped by 6 bases and J by 0 bases, with 11 bases between them. This CDR3 reads CASRSRGMNTEAFF. The CDR3 coding sequence is TGTGCCAGCAGATCCCGGGGGATGAACACTGAAGCTTTCTTT.

The chain joins TRBV4-1 to TRBJ2-3, with TRBD2 matching 12 bases. The J segment lost 6 bases and the V segment lost 0 bases, leaving 10 bases of the junction unmatched. The CDR3 has 18 residues. Germline loops: CDR1 MGHRA, CDR2 YSYEKL. CDR3 coding DNA: TGCGCCAGCAGCCAAGATCTAGCGGGAGGGCCAATTGGGGATACGCAGTATTTT. Encoded protein: CASSQDLAGGPIGDTQYF.

The chain couples TRBV6-6 to TRBJ2-7; 7 positions match TRBD1. Germline loops: CDR1 MNHNY, CDR2 SVGAGI (reference sequence). The CDR3 contains 16 residues. J gave up 3 bases and V 2 bases, and 10 bases lay outside the gene matches. The CDR3 sequence is CASSYPRTGQIYEQYF. As DNA, the CDR3 is TGTGCCAGCAGTTACCCTAGGACAGGACAGATCTACGAGCAGTACTTC.

The chain is built from TRBV15 and TRBJ1-2, with D possibly TRBD1 on 5 matching bases. This CDR3 is 13 amino acids long. Germline-derived CDR1 and CDR2 are LNHNV and YYDKDF (reference sequence). Between the trimmed V and J ends, which lost 6 bases and 3 bases, there was a span of 11 bases. The CDR3 region has the DNA TGTGCCACCAGTCACAGGACTTACTATGGCTACACCTTC. Protein sequence: CATSHRTYYGYTF.

This clone was found a few times. The chain combines TRBV28 with TRBJ2-7; D call uncertain. Trimming removed 8 bases at V and 5 bases at J, with 10 bases between. This CDR3 has 11 amino acids. Germline CDR1 reads MDHEN; CDR2 reads SYDVKM. CDR3 nucleotides: TGTGCCAGCGCTTACGGGCACGAGCAGTACTTC. This translates into CASAYGHEQYF.

The genes are TRBV30 and TRBJ1-5, with D tentatively TRBD1 (5 bases). CDR1 is GTSNPN and CDR2 is SVGIG in the germline V gene (reference sequence). V was trimmed by 7 bases and J by 5 bases, leaving 15 bases between them. CDR3 length: 13 residues. The CDR3 DNA sequence: TGTGCCTCCAGGTGGGGGGTCGATCAGCCCCAGCATTTT. It specifies CASRWGVDQPQHF.

V and J are TRBV27 and TRBJ2-2; unclear D gene. The germline V and J ends were trimmed by 2 bases and 1 base, with 14 bases remaining between them. The germline gives CDR1 MNHEY, CDR2 SMNVEV (reference sequence). There are 17 residues in the CDR3. CDR3 sequence reads: CASSLGKGLLNTGELFF. CDR3 nucleotides: TGTGCCAGCAGTTTAGGGAAAGGGCTTTTGAACACCGGGGAGCTGTTTTTT.

This chain uses TRBV10-2 with TRBJ2-1; 10 bases are a match to TRBD1. Germline V gene lookup returns CDR1 WSHSY and CDR2 SAAADI. The CDR3 has 12 amino acids. The V segment lost 2 bases and the J segment 14 bases; nucleotides outside the gene matches: 3. The CDR3 spells CASSEGGTGEFF. In DNA, the CDR3 is TGCGCCAGCAGTGAGGGAGGGACAGGGGAGTTCTTC.

The V and J genes are TRBV2 and TRBJ1-4; TRBD1 aligns across 11 bases. The CDR3 sequence is 13 residues long. Per the germline V gene, CDR1 is SNHLY and CDR2 is FYNNEI. The V and J ends lost 8 bases and 7 bases, in that order; junction bases with no gene match: 3. CDR3 sequence: CASGTGGVEKLFF. DNA of the CDR3: TGTGCCAGCGGGACAGGGGGGGTTGAAAAACTGTTTTTT.

This chain joins TRBV28 and TRBJ1-3; perhaps TRBD1 as D (6 bases). CDR1 is MDHEN, CDR2 SYDVKM, per germline. Trimming removed 5 bases at V and 0 bases at J, with 14 bases between. The CDR3 is made up of 16 amino acids. CDR3 in amino acids: CASSGPGQISGNTIYF. CDR3 DNA sequence: TGTGCCAGCAGTGGTCCGGGACAAATCTCTGGAAACACCATATATTTT.

The chain links TRBV5-1 to TRBJ2-1; no definite D call. In germline, CDR1 is SGHRS, CDR2 YFSETQ. V lost 4 bases, J lost 4 bases, and 3 bases lay in between. There are 11 residues in the CDR3. The CDR3 region is CASSTYNEQFF. CDR3 nucleotides: TGCGCCAGCAGCACTTACAATGAGCAGTTCTTC.

The chain combines TRBV28 with TRBJ1-6; D is perhaps TRBD1 (6 bases). The CDR3 totals 16 residues. The V end lost 7 bases, the J end lost 10 bases, and 23 bases lay between the germline ends. The germline V gene has CDR1 MDHEN and CDR2 SYDVKM. The CDR3: CASIWLGASLGSPLHF. In DNA, the CDR3 is TGTGCCAGCATTTGGCTGGGGGCGTCATTGGGCTCACCCCTCCACTTT.

The rearrangement uses TRBV19 and TRBJ1-1; D is unresolved. CDR3 length: 15 amino acids. Germline CDR1 reads LNHDA; CDR2 reads SQIVND (reference sequence). The germline V and J ends were trimmed by 9 bases and 3 bases, with 20 bases remaining between them. CDR3 in DNA: TGTGCCAGCCAGGACCAAGGGTATACCTACACTGAAGCTTTCTTT. This gives the protein CASQDQGYTYTEAFF.

The chain employs TRBV6-1 and TRBJ2-5; TRBD2 might be the D (6 bases). V dropped 6 bases and J dropped 0 bases, with 14 bases sitting between them. The germline V gene encodes CDR1 MNHNS and CDR2 SASEGT. CDR3 length equals 15 residues. The CDR3 region is CASRPLRDYQETQYF. DNA of the CDR3: TGTGCCAGCAGACCTCTCCGGGACTACCAAGAGACCCAGTACTTC.

This chain connects TRBV4-2 to TRBJ1-1, with D unresolved. V shed 1 base and J shed 0 bases, with 6 bases lying between them. CDR1 and CDR2 (germline): LGHNA, YNFKEQ. The CDR3 is 14 amino acids. Written as DNA, the CDR3 is TGTGCCAGCAGCCAAGCCGGCATGAACACTGAAGCTTTCTTT. Translation gives CASSQAGMNTEAFF.

The CDR3 sequence: CASSSSATNEKLFF. The CDR3 coding sequence is TGCGCCAGCAGCTCAAGCGCAACTAATGAAAAACTGTTTTTT. V is TRBV4-1 and J is TRBJ1-4; D is uncertain. The CDR3 is made up of 14 amino acids. The germline V gene encodes CDR1 MGHRA and CDR2 YSYEKL. Trimming took off 5 bases at V and 0 bases at J, with 7 bases between the two ends.

J is TRBJ1-4 and V is TRBV30; D not certain. The V end was cut by 2 bases, the J end by 4 bases, with 8 bases between. The CDR3 is 13 residues long. In germline, CDR1 is GTSNPN, CDR2 SVGIG (reference sequence). The DNA for the CDR3 is TGTGCCTGGAGTCGGTCAAGTAATGAAAAACTGTTTTTT. Its translation: CAWSRSSNEKLFF.

The rearrangement joins TRBV7-6 to TRBJ1-5; TRBD1 is a possible D gene (6 bases). The V end lost 1 base, the J end lost 11 bases, and 9 bases lay between the germline ends. CDR1 SGHVS and CDR2 FNYEAQ come from the germline V gene. The CDR3 loop spans 12 amino acids. This CDR3 is CASSLEGGAQHF. The CDR3 DNA sequence: TGTGCCAGCAGCTTAGAGGGGGGAGCCCAGCATTTT.

This rearrangement joins TRBV30 to TRBJ1-4; 7 bases agree with TRBD1. The ends lost 5 bases at V and 0 bases at J; junction bases unmatched: 3. The germline V gene encodes CDR1 GTSNPN and CDR2 SVGIG (reference sequence). The CDR3 runs 14 residues. The CDR3 region is CAWSTGSTNEKLFF. CDR3 DNA: TGTGCCTGGTCGACAGGGTCAACTAATGAAAAACTGTTTTTT.

The J gene is TRBJ1-2, the V gene TRBV7-9; tentative D call: TRBD1 (5 bases). The CDR3 has 14 residues. The ends were cut back, 8 bases at V and 8 bases at J, with 21 bases in the middle. Germline V gene lookup returns CDR1 SEHNR and CDR2 FQNEAQ (reference sequence). In nucleotides, the CDR3 is TGTGCCAGCGGGCCGAAAACCTCGGGGCGAGGCTACACCTTC. It yields the protein CASGPKTSGRGYTF.

V usage is TRBV18 and J usage is TRBJ1-2, with a tentative D call TRBD1 (6 bases). The CDR3 is made up of 15 amino acids. Trimming cost V 3 bases and J 2 bases, with 13 bases left between them. Germline-derived CDR1 and CDR2 are KGHSH and LQKENI. The CDR3 bases are TGTGCCAGCTCACCTGGGACCGGACAGAACTATGGCTACACCTTC. Amino acid sequence: CASSPGTGQNYGYTF.

V gene TRBV9 combines with J gene TRBJ2-3; no clear D gene. The CDR3 extends over 15 amino acids. Germline V gives CDR1 SGDLS, CDR2 YYNGEE. Deletions cut 1 base from V and 0 bases from J, with 9 bases between. This chain's CDR3 is CASSVRVDSTDTQYF. CDR3 nucleotide sequence: TGTGCCAGCAGCGTACGCGTGGATAGCACAGATACGCAGTATTTT.

The gene calls are TRBV7-2 and TRBJ1-1; D might be TRBD1 (6 bases). V lost 2 bases to trimming and J lost 0 bases, with 10 bases between them. Looked up from germline, CDR1 is SGHTA and CDR2 is FQGNSA. The CDR3 contains 15 residues. In nucleotides, the CDR3 is TGTGCCAGCAGCTTATTAGGGGACATGAACACTGAAGCTTTCTTT. Translation: CASSLLGDMNTEAFF.

The chain links TRBV5-6 to TRBJ1-1; no firm D call. V shed 0 bases and J shed 3 bases, with 15 bases lying between them. The CDR3 loop spans 16 amino acids. Germline CDR1 and CDR2: SGHDT and YYEEEE. The CDR3 loop reads CASSLGGRVGHTEAFF. DNA for the CDR3: TGTGCCAGCAGCTTGGGTGGACGGGTAGGGCACACTGAAGCTTTCTTT.

The rearrangement uses TRBV14 and TRBJ1-5; D is undetermined. There are 13 residues in the CDR3. V was clipped by 0 bases and J by 7 bases, with 7 bases between them. From germline, CDR1 is SGHDN and CDR2 FVKESK. The chain's CDR3 is CASSQDSLQPQHF. DNA of the CDR3: TGTGCCAGCAGCCAAGACAGTTTGCAGCCCCAGCATTTT.

The J gene is TRBJ2-3, the V gene TRBV6-6; D remains unclear. Looked up from germline, CDR1 is MNHNY and CDR2 is SVGAGI (reference sequence). With 4 bases removed from V and 6 bases from J, the gap between germline ends came to 5 bases. The CDR3 loop spans 11 amino acids. CDR3 residues: CASSLMDTQYF. In nucleotides, the CDR3 is TGTGCCAGCAGTTTGATGGATACGCAGTATTTT.

The chain uses TRBV28 and TRBJ2-3; D possibly corresponds to TRBD1 (6 bases). The CDR3 is 15 amino acids. In germline, CDR1 is MDHEN, CDR2 SYDVKM. V shed 6 bases and J shed 2 bases, with 15 bases lying between them. In DNA form, the CDR3 reads TGTGCCAGCAGCCACCGACAGGTACACACAGATACGCAGTATTTT. It yields the protein CASSHRQVHTDTQYF.

This CDR3 is CASSESRDTGELFF. CDR3 sequence (DNA): TGTGCCAGCAGTGAATCGCGGGACACCGGGGAGCTGTTTTTT. V is TRBV25-1 and J is TRBJ2-2; TRBD2 is a possible D gene (5 bases). The length of the CDR3 is 14 residues. Trimming took 1 base from V and 3 from J, leaving 6 bases between them. The germline gives CDR1 MGHDK, CDR2 SYGVNS. Complete variable domain (other parts from reference TRBV25-1 and TRBJ2-2): EADIYQTPRYLVIGTGKKITLECSQTMGHDKMYWYQQDPGMELHLIHYSYGVNSTEKGDLSSESTVSRIRTEHFPLTLESARPSHTSQYLCASSESRDTGELFFGEGSRLTVL.

V is TRBV28 and J is TRBJ2-7; 11 bases are a match to TRBD1. The germline V gene has CDR1 MDHEN and CDR2 SYDVKM. This CDR3 has 15 residues. Trimming at V came to 3 bases and at J to 6 bases, leaving 7 bases not matched to a gene. For the CDR3, the DNA is TGTGCCAGCAGTTTCCCCGGACAGGGGGCGACCGAGCAGTACTTC. Amino acids: CASSFPGQGATEQYF.

The gene calls are TRBV11-2 and TRBJ1-1; D may be TRBD1 (5 bases). Germline values: CDR1 SGHAT, CDR2 FQNNGV. The CDR3 runs to 19 residues. V was clipped by 2 bases and J by 0 bases, with 22 bases between them. The CDR3 sequence is CASSLNAGTSTPMNTEAFF. CDR3 in DNA: TGTGCCAGCAGCTTAAACGCCGGGACTTCGACCCCGATGAACACTGAAGCTTTCTTT.